Detailed here is one T cell receptor (beta chain). Its antigen remains unknown. Clones were read by immunoSEQ multiplex PCR, and TCRdb kept only the in-frame ones, dropping some. The sample includes around 71,000 clones, 85% to 95% of them seen just once. The germline V gene encodes CDR1 SGHRS and CDR2 YFSETQ. The junction had 10 bases not matched to a gene; V was cut back by 2 bases and J by 1 base. The CDR3 sequence is 19 residues long. This specimen belongs to a study of graft-versus-host responses after intestinal transplantation. This TCR was sampled from a human donor who received an intestinal transplant. J is TRBJ2-3 and V is TRBV5-1; 13 positions match TRBD2. The source was unstimulated CD8+ T cells sorted from spleen or lymph node cells, collected before intestinal transplant. DNA for the CDR3: TGCGCCAGCAGCTTCACCGGGACTAGCGGGATTAGTGGCACAGATACGCAGTATTTT. This sequence encodes CASSFTGTSGISGTDTQYF.